Sequencing of this T cell receptor (beta chain) was carried out in a study of blood T cell repertoires in COVID-19. As for the study in general: Samples of COVID-19 (acute and convalescent) were obtained from the United States, Italy and Spain. Sources were T cells, B-cell-depleted T cells, or PBMCs; the material itself was cDNA or gDNA.

Seattle patients were enrolled during active infection and followed longitudinally. Per the germline V gene, CDR1 is LGHNA and CDR2 is YSLEER. Trimming took 0 bases from V and 8 from J, leaving 10 bases between them. The CDR3 loop spans 13 amino acids. The authors' processing: Counts of nucleated cells, estimated from reference gene primer amplification, were obtained. The method was immunoSEQ multiplex PCR; TCRdb's version includes in-frame clones alone and lacks a portion of them. V, J and clone size are taken as reported in that table, and D and trimming were inferred from the DNA itself. The top ten clones hold about 4.4% of a sample with some 130,000 clones, 80% to 90% of them seen once. This clone was seen only once.

The sequence came from a man in his 60s with COVID-19, enrolled during active disease. Input material: peripheral blood. V gene TRBV4-3 combines with J gene TRBJ1-1; D perhaps matches TRBD1 (6 bases). The CDR3 here is CASSQDSGVEAFF. The DNA of the CDR3 is TGCGCCAGCAGCCAAGACTCAGGGGTAGAAGCTTTCTTT.